The TCR beta chain under discussion was sequenced for a study of blood T cell repertoires in COVID-19. About the study: From the United States, Italy and Spain came samples of acute and convalescent COVID-19.

This CDR3 has 16 residues. Germline V CDR1 and CDR2: SGHDT, YYEEEE. Unmatched junction bases numbered 8, after V lost 2 bases and J lost 0 bases. Clones were read by immunoSEQ multiplex PCR, and TCRdb kept only the in-frame ones, dropping some. Of some 120,000 clones listed, 84% are singletons. J is TRBJ2-7 and V is TRBV5-6; 7 bases are shared with TRBD2. The clonotype originates from a human donor in a cohort sampled during active COVID-19. The material sequenced was peripheral blood. The CDR3 loop is CASSFGEGLSSYEQYF. The CDR3, as DNA: TGTGCCAGCAGCTTTGGGGAGGGGCTAAGCTCCTACGAGCAGTACTTC.